This T cell receptor beta chain was documented in a study of cytomegalovirus exposure and HLA in healthy donors. This clone turned up a few times. Its antigen remains unidentified. Trimming cost V 3 bases and J 5 bases, with 17 bases left between them. CDR3 length: 15 residues. Per the germline V gene, CDR1 is LNHDA and CDR2 is SQIVND (reference sequence). With 60 Vbeta and 13 Jbeta primers, the PCR was carried out. Assay: immunoSEQ multiplex PCR; the TCRdb copy retains only in-frame clones and omits some. The table includes about 98,000 clones, roughly 76% detected once. Donors were nominally healthy when sampled, though unrecorded immune exposures were likely. Whole-study results and caveats: Most TCR beta V segments were productive about 90% or about 30% of the time in an earlier analysis.

V is TRBV19 and J is TRBJ2-7, with TRBD1 as a possible D gene (5 bases). This TCR was sampled from a human donor in good health. Material: PBMCs. The CDR3 loop reads CASSIRRGRSHEQYF. CDR3 nucleotides: TGTGCCAGTAGTATCAGAAGGGGTAGGTCCCACGAGCAGTACTTC.